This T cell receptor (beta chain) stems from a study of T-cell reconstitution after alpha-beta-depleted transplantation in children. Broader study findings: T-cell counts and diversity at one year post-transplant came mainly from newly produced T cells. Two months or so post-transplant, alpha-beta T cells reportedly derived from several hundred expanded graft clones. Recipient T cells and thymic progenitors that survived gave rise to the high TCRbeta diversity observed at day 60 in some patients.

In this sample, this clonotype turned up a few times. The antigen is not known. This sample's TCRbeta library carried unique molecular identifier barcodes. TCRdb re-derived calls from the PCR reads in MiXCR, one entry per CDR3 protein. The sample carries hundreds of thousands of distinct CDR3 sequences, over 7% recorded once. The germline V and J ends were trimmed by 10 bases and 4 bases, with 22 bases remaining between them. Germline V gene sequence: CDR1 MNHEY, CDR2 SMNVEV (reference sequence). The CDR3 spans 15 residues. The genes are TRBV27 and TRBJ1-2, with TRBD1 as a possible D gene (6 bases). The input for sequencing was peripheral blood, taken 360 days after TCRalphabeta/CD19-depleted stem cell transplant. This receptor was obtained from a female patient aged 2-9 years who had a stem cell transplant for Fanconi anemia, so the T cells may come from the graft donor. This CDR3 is CATLYPDRRGYGYTF. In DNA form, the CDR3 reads TGTGCCACCTTATACCCCGACAGGCGGGGCTATGGCTACACCTTC.